This T cell receptor (beta chain) comes out of a study of healthy donors' naive CD4 and CD8 T cells. Each TCR library used around 0.5 ug of total RNA and a linear amplification protocol. TCRdb reanalysed the reads using MiXCR and keeps one entry per CDR3 protein. The repertoire holds approximately 180,000 distinct CDR3 sequences, with around 80% as singletons. This clonotype was picked up a small number of times. Between the trimmed V and J ends, which lost 8 bases and 4 bases, there was a span of 14 bases. Looked up from germline, CDR1 is MNHEY and CDR2 is SVGAGI. The CDR3 sequence is 13 residues long.

This chain joins TRBV6-5 and TRBJ1-1; D ambiguous. The TCR was taken from a pool of human donors in good health; the sample pools cells from several healthy donors. The material sequenced was naive CD4+ and CD8+ T cells sorted from blood, pooled from several donors. CDR3: CASRLREGTEAFF. CDR3 sequence (DNA): TGTGCCAGCCGCTTGAGGGAAGGCACTGAAGCTTTCTTT.